This entry lists 7 T cell receptor beta chains sequenced from one sample in a study of blood T cell repertoires in COVID-19. Repertoires were generated with immunoSEQ multiplex PCR, while TCRdb's copy carries only in-frame clones and drops some. The table includes over 90,000 clones, roughly 89% detected once. The sequenced sample was peripheral blood. Source of these receptors: a woman aged 80 or over in a cohort sampled during active COVID-19.

V and J are TRBV24-1 and TRBJ2-1; 12 nucleotides agree with TRBD2. Germline V gene data show CDR1 as KGHDR and CDR2 as SFDVKD. This CDR3 has 16 amino acids. Unmatched junction bases numbered 8, after V lost 5 bases and J lost 7 bases. CDR3 amino acids: CATSARLAGDKNEQFF. The CDR3 DNA is TGTGCCACCAGTGCCCGACTAGCGGGAGATAAAAATGAGCAGTTCTTC.

The V and J genes are TRBV6-1 and TRBJ2-3, with 7 nucleotides matching TRBD2. There are 18 residues in the CDR3. With 2 bases clipped from V and 6 bases from J, the junction kept 17 bases outside the gene matches. Germline CDR1 MNHNS, CDR2 SASEGT. As DNA, the CDR3 is TGTGCCAGCAGTGAAATGGGGGTTGGGGGGAGGGCCGTCGATACGCAGTATTTT. This codes for CASSEMGVGGRAVDTQYF.

The chain carries TRBV19 and TRBJ2-5, with TRBD2 matching 8 bases. The CDR3 contains 14 residues. V shed 10 bases, J shed 4 bases, and the junction held 11 bases outside the gene matches. The germline CDR1 and CDR2 sequences are LNHDA and SQIVND (reference sequence). CDR3 nucleotides: TGTGCCACCTCCCGGGGGGGATGGTTAGAGACCCAGTACTTC. Encoded protein: CATSRGGWLETQYF.

This CDR3 reads CARSTGTANTEAFF. CDR3 coding DNA: TGTGCCAGAAGCACCGGGACAGCGAACACTGAAGCTTTCTTT. The chain links TRBV5-3 to TRBJ1-1; 7 bases map to TRBD1. TRBV5-3 belongs to the ORF category, with a function that is uncertain. V gave up 4 bases and J gave up 1 base; unmatched junction bases: 4. The CDR3 has 14 residues.

J is TRBJ2-1 and V is TRBV7-9; D is uncertain. V was shortened by 4 bases and J by 7 bases, with 8 bases between the two germline ends. Germline V CDR1 and CDR2: SEHNR, FQNEAQ (reference sequence). This CDR3 region has 12 residues. The CDR3 here is CASSWLENEQFF. In DNA form, the CDR3 reads TGTGCCAGCAGCTGGCTAGAGAATGAGCAGTTCTTC.

The chain combines TRBV7-6 with TRBJ2-5, with D possibly matching TRBD1 (6 bases). Trimming removed 1 base from V and 2 bases from J, with 29 bases in between. Germline-derived CDR1 and CDR2 are SGHVS and FNYEAQ. The CDR3 is 21 residues long. In DNA, the CDR3 is TGTGCCAGCAGCTTAGGAGGACACAGGGACGGGGCTTGGGCGAAACAAGAGACCCAGTACTTC. Translated: CASSLGGHRDGAWAKQETQYF.

In its sample, this clone was seen a few times. This chain links TRBV19 with TRBJ2-1, with D perhaps TRBD2 (6 bases). The ends were cut back, 2 bases at V and 1 base at J, with 12 bases in the middle. The CDR3 is 16 amino acids. The V gene's germline CDR1 is LNHDA and CDR2 SQIVND (reference sequence). The CDR3 DNA follows: TGTGCCAGTAGTATATCTGCGGGAACGTCCTACAATGAGCAGTTCTTC. It codes for CASSISAGTSYNEQFF.